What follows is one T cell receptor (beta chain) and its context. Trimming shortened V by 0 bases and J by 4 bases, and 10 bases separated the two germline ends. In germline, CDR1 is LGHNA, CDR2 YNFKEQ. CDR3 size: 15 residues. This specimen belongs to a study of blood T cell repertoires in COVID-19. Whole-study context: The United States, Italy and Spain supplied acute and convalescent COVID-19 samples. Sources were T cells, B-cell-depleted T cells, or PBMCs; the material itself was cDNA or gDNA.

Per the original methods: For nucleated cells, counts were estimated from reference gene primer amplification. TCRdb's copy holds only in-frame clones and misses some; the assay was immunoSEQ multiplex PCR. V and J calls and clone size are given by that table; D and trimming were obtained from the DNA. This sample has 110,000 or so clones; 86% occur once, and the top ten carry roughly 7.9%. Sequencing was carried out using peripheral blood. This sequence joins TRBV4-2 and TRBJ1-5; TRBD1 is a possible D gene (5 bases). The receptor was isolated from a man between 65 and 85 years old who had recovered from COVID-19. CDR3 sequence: CASSQDDSTNQPQHF. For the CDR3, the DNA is TGTGCCAGCAGCCAAGATGACAGCACAAATCAGCCCCAGCATTTT.